These 22 T cell receptor beta chains originate from one sample sequenced in a study of blood T cell repertoires in COVID-19. The protocol was immunoSEQ multiplex PCR, while the TCRdb copy is restricted to in-frame clones and leaves out a portion. Of more than 200,000 clones listed, about 88% are singletons. The specimen sequenced was peripheral blood. The receptors here all came from a man in his 70s with acute or convalescent COVID-19.

This rearrangement joins TRBV7-3 to TRBJ1-6, with 7 bases matching TRBD1. V gave up 5 bases and J gave up 4 bases; unmatched junction bases: 5. In germline, CDR1 is SGHTA, CDR2 FQGTGA. CDR3 length: 15 residues. This CDR3 is CASSQTGRYNSPLHF. The CDR3 DNA reads as TGTGCCAGCAGCCAGACAGGGAGATATAATTCACCCCTCCACTTT.

J is TRBJ2-7 and V is TRBV30, with 7 bases fitting TRBD1. J lost 5 bases, V lost 2 bases, and 6 bases had no gene match. The CDR3 spans 13 residues. Germline loops: CDR1 GTSNPN, CDR2 SVGIG (reference sequence). The CDR3 coding sequence is TGTGCCTGGAGTCCTGACAGGGACCACGAGCAGTACTTC. As protein: CAWSPDRDHEQYF.

This clone appeared a single time. The CDR3, as DNA: TGTGCCAGCAGCTCAGGACAGAGCTCCTATAATTCACCCCTCCACTTT. It encodes CASSSGQSSYNSPLHF. The chain uses TRBV2 and TRBJ1-6; a weak D match, TRBD1 (6 bases). V was trimmed by 6 bases and J by 0 bases, leaving 12 bases between them. Germline-derived CDR1 and CDR2 are SNHLY and FYNNEI. This CDR3 is built from 16 residues. Full variable domain (remainder filled in from reference TRBV2 and TRBJ1-6): EPEVTQTPSHQVTQMGQEVILRCVPISNHLYFYWYRQILGQKVEFLVSFYNNEISEKSEIFDDQFSVERPDGSNFTLKIRSTKLEDSAMYFCASSSGQSSYNSPLHFGNGTRLTVT.

This clone was recorded once. J is TRBJ2-5 and V is TRBV12-3 or TRBV12-4, with D perhaps TRBD1 (6 bases). The CDR3 runs to 13 residues. With 4 bases removed from V and 5 bases from J, the gap between germline ends came to 11 bases. The CDR3 DNA is TGTGCCAGCAGTTACAGGGTACTGGAGACCCAGTACTTC. Translated: CASSYRVLETQYF.

The chain employs TRBV7-3 and TRBJ1-1; 8 nucleotides agree with TRBD1. CDR3 length: 14 amino acids. With 4 bases clipped from V and 4 bases from J, the junction kept 5 bases outside the gene matches. The germline V gene encodes CDR1 SGHTA and CDR2 FQGTGA. CDR3 nucleotide sequence: TGTGCCAGCAGCTCCGACAGGGGAGGCACTGAAGCTTTCTTT. Its protein is CASSSDRGGTEAFF.

This sequence joins TRBV25-1 and TRBJ2-1; possibly TRBD2 for D (6 bases). Between the trimmed V and J ends, which lost 2 bases and 6 bases, there was a span of 11 bases. CDR3 length: 14 residues. Germline V CDR1 and CDR2: MGHDK, SYGVNS. CDR3 sequence reads: CASSETPTSNEQFF. The DNA of the CDR3 is TGTGCCAGCAGTGAAACCCCGACTAGCAATGAGCAGTTCTTC.

Concerning this clone: A much larger clone sits a single nucleotide away, making a read error possible. The chain combines TRBV5-1 with TRBJ2-1; D may be TRBD2 (5 bases). The germline V gene encodes CDR1 SGHRS and CDR2 YFSETQ. V was trimmed by 0 bases and J by 2 bases, leaving 6 bases between them. The CDR3 runs 14 residues. The DNA for the CDR3 is TGCGCCAGCAGCTTGGCCGGGGCCTACAATGAGCAGTTCTTC. Amino acid sequence: CASSLAGAYNEQFF.

The rearrangement uses TRBV6-2 or TRBV6-3 and TRBJ2-7; D may be TRBD2 (5 bases). The V end was cut by 5 bases, the J end by 2 bases, with 7 bases between. This CDR3 is built from 12 residues. Germline V CDR1 and CDR2: MNHEY, SVGEGT. The CDR3 DNA follows: TGTGCCAGCAGTCCCGGGGCCTACGAGCAGTACTTC. Translated, it gives CASSPGAYEQYF.

The chain is built from TRBV18 and TRBJ2-1; 7 nucleotides match TRBD1. Unmatched junction bases numbered 6, after V lost 2 bases and J lost 5 bases. CDR1 and CDR2 (germline): KGHSH, LQKENI. CDR3 length: 15 amino acids. The CDR3 sequence: CASSPRNRGHNEQFF. The DNA for the CDR3 is TGTGCCAGCTCACCAAGGAACAGGGGCCACAATGAGCAGTTCTTC.

The rearrangement links TRBV11-2 to TRBJ2-1; 7 nucleotides align to TRBD2. This CDR3 has 13 amino acids. V was pared by 5 bases and J by 7 bases, with 5 bases of the junction left unmatched. Per the germline V gene, CDR1 is SGHAT and CDR2 is FQNNGV. Written as DNA, the CDR3 is TGTGCCAGCAGCCCGGGAGGATCTAATGAGCAGTTCTTC. Amino acids: CASSPGGSNEQFF.

This clone has only one observation. The chain couples TRBV5-1 to TRBJ2-7; TRBD2 matches 11 bases. The J segment lost 0 bases and the V segment lost 2 bases, leaving 1 base of the junction unmatched. Germline V CDR1 and CDR2: SGHRS, YFSETQ. The length of the CDR3 is 15 residues. The CDR3 loop is CASSFTSGGSYEQYF. The CDR3 nucleotides read TGCGCCAGCAGCTTCACTAGCGGGGGCTCCTACGAGCAGTACTTC.

The V call is TRBV29-1, the J call TRBJ2-7; D possibly corresponds to TRBD1 (6 bases). The CDR3 totals 11 residues. V was cut by 7 bases and J by 2 bases, with 9 bases left in between. Germline CDR1 and CDR2: SQVTM and ANQGSEA. CDR3 sequence: CSARTAYEQYF. For the CDR3, the DNA is TGCAGCGCCCGGACAGCCTACGAGCAGTACTTC.

The CDR3 is CASRIGTGVGETQYF. CDR3 nucleotides: TGTGCCAGCAGGATAGGGACAGGGGTGGGAGAGACCCAGTACTTC. The chain has TRBV3-1 (or the pseudogene TRBV3-2) and TRBJ2-5, with 10 bases aligning to TRBD1. V lost 6 bases and J lost 4; bases outside the gene matches: 8. The length of the CDR3 is 15 residues. Per germline, CDR1 LGHDT and CDR2 YNNKEL (reference sequence).

CDR3 sequence reads: CSVEDRLAAKGSYNEQFF. Here the CDR3 DNA reads TGCAGCGTTGAAGATCGGCTAGCGGCAAAGGGCTCCTACAATGAGCAGTTCTTC. The chain has TRBV29-1 and TRBJ2-1, with TRBD2 matching over 7 bases. The CDR3 contains 18 residues. Germline V lookup: CDR1 SQVTM, CDR2 ANQGSEA. The ends lost 0 bases at V and 0 bases at J; junction bases unmatched: 11.

The chain has TRBV9 and TRBJ1-1; 9 positions agree with TRBD1. The V gene's germline CDR1 is SGDLS and CDR2 YYNGEE. The CDR3 is 15 amino acids. The ends lost 5 bases at V and 4 bases at J; junction bases unmatched: 9. The CDR3: CASREQGTGITEAFF. As DNA, the CDR3 is TGTGCCAGCAGGGAACAAGGGACAGGGATCACTGAAGCTTTCTTT.

This clone was counted once. V is TRBV19 and J is TRBJ2-1; 9 bases are a match to TRBD2. The length of the CDR3 is 14 residues. V shed 6 bases, J shed 4 bases, and the junction held 4 bases outside the gene matches. Germline lookup yields CDR1 LNHDA and CDR2 SQIVND (reference sequence). CDR3 residues: CASSTSGRYNEQFF. CDR3 DNA sequence: TGTGCCAGTAGCACTAGCGGGCGATACAATGAGCAGTTCTTC.

This clone was observed a single time. This rearrangement joins TRBV7-2 to TRBJ2-1; D might be TRBD2 (6 bases). The germline V gene has CDR1 SGHTA and CDR2 FQGNSA. The CDR3 is 15 residues long. Trimming shortened V by 6 bases and J by 8 bases, and 20 bases separated the two germline ends. CDR3: CASSQTTSRVDEQFF. Here the CDR3 DNA reads TGTGCCAGCAGTCAAACGACTAGTCGTGTGGATGAGCAGTTCTTC.

This chain joins TRBV6-1 and TRBJ1-2; maybe TRBD1 (6 bases). The CDR3 loop spans 16 amino acids. CDR1 and CDR2 from the germline V gene are MNHNS and SASEGT. V dropped 4 bases and J dropped 3 bases, with 18 bases sitting between them. The CDR3 DNA follows: TGTGCCAGCAGTGTGGGTTGGGGGCGCGAGCACTATGGCTACACCTTC. Protein product: CASSVGWGREHYGYTF.

The chain recombines TRBV18 with TRBJ1-1; D may be TRBD1 (5 bases). The CDR3 covers 14 residues. V was cut by 0 bases and J by 2 bases, with 7 bases left in between. Germline CDR1 KGHSH, CDR2 LQKENI. CDR3 coding DNA: TGTGCCAGCTCACCACCGACAGTCAACACTGAAGCTTTCTTT. As protein: CASSPPTVNTEAFF.

V is TRBV4-2 and J is TRBJ1-1; 7 bases agree with TRBD1. V shed 6 bases and J 1 base; nucleotides not matched to a gene: 5. This CDR3 comprises 14 residues. Germline V gives CDR1 LGHNA, CDR2 YNFKEQ. CDR3 DNA sequence: TGTGCCAGCAGTGTAGGGACAGAGAACACTGAAGCTTTCTTT. Its translation is CASSVGTENTEAFF.

The genes are TRBV3-1 (or the pseudogene TRBV3-2) and TRBJ1-1; tentatively, D is TRBD1 (5 bases). Germline CDR1 is LGHDT and CDR2 is YNNKEL (reference sequence). The CDR3 length is 14 residues. Trimming shortened V by 4 bases and J by 3 bases, and 12 bases separated the two germline ends. CDR3 in amino acids: CASSLNGGDTEAFF. CDR3 DNA sequence: TGTGCCAGCAGCCTAAATGGAGGGGACACTGAAGCTTTCTTT.

V gene TRBV11-2 combines with J gene TRBJ2-7, with 9 bases matching TRBD2. This CDR3 comprises 16 residues. Germline lookup yields CDR1 SGHAT and CDR2 FQNNGV. With 5 bases clipped from V and 2 bases from J, the junction kept 10 bases outside the gene matches. The CDR3 region has the DNA TGTGCCAGCAGCCGGTCTAGCGGGACGGGGCCCTACGAGCAGTACTTC. The encoded protein is CASSRSSGTGPYEQYF.